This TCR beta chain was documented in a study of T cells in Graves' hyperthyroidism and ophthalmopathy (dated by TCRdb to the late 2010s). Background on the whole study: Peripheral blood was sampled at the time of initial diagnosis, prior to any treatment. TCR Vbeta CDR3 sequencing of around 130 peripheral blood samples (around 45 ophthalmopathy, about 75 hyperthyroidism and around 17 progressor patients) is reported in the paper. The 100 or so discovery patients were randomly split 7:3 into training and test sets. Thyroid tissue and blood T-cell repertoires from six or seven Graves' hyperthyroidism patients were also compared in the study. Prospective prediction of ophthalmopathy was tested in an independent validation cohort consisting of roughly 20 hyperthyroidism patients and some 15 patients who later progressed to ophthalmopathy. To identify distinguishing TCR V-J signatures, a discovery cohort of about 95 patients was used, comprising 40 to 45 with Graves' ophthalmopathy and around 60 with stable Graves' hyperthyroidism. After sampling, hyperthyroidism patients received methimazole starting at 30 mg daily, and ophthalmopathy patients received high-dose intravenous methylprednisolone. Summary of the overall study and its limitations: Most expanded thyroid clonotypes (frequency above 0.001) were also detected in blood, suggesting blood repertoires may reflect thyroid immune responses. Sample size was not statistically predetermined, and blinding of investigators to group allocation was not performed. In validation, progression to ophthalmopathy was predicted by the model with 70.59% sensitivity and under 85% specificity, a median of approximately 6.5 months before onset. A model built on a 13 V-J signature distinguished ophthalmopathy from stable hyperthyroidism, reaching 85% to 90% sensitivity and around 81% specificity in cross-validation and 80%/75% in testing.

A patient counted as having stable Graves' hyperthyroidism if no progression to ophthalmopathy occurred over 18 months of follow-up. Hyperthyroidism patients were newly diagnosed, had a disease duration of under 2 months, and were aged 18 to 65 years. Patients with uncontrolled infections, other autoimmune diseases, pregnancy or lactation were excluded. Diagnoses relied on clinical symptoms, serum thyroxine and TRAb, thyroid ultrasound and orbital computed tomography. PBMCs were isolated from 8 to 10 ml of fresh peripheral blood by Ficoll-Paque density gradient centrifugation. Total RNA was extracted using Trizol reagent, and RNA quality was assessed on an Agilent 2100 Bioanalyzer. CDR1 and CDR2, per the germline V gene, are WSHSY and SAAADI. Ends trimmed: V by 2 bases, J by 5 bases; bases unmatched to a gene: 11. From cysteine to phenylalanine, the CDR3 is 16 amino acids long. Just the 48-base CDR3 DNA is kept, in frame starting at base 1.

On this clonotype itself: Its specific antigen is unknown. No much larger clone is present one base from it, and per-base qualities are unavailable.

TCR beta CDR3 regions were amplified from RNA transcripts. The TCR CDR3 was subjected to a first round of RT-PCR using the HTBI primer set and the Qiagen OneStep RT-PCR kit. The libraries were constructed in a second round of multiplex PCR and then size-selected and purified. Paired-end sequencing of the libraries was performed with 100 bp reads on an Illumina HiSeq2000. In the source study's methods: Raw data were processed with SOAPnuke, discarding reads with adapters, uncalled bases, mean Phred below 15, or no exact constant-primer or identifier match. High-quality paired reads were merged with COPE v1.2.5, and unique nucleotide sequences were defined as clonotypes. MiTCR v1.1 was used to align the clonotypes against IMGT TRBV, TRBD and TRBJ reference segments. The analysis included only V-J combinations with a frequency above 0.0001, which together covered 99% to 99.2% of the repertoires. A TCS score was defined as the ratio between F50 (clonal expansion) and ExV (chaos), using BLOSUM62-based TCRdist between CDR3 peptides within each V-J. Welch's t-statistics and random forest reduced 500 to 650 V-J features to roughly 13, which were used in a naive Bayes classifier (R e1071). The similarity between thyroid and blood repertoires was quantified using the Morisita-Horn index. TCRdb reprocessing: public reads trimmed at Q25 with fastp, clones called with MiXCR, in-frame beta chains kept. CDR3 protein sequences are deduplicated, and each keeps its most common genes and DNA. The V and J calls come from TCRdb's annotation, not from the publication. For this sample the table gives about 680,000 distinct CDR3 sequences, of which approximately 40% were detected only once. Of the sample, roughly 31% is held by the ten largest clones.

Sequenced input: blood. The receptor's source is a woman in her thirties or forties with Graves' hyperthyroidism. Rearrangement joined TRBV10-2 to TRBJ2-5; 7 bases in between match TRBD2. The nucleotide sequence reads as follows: TGCGCCAGCAGTGAGGGGGAGGGTCAAGTGGAGGAGACCCAGTACTTC. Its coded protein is CASSEGEGQVEETQYF.